This entry concerns a single TCR beta chain. This clone's antigen is unknown. Base qualities are not recorded, but no much larger clone differs from it by a single base. The donors were included in the validation cohort of some 120 subjects, a group kept apart from the roughly 670-subject first cohort. This sample is drawn from a study of cytomegalovirus exposure and HLA in healthy donors (TCRdb year 2017). About the full investigation: According to a later analysis, one platform produced both the 120 validation repertoires and the approximately 660 repertoires of the first cohort. The study aimed to test whether cataloging public T cell receptors could reveal signatures of past pathogen exposure. Besides the first cohort of around 670 subjects, a separate validation cohort made up of some 110 different subjects was used. The study combined high-throughput TCR immunosequencing, statistical association of individual TCRs with disease status, and machine learning to predict cytomegalovirus infection status.

Library generation was performed with the immunoSEQ multiplex PCR assay. Regarding the original processing steps: A statistical classification framework was built to diagnose cytomegalovirus status from the catalog of TCR beta chain sequences. TCRdb limited this immuneACCESS table to in-frame rearrangements with V and J called. A share of clones is missing; checked studies link under half to unresolved V genes, and the rest is unexplained. That table is the source of V, J and clone size, and D and trimming were worked out from the DNA. The sample data list over 200,000 clones, and roughly 80% of these were observed just once. The ten largest make up 4.5% to 6% of the sample. Overall study results and their limits: A later analysis found that TCRs clustered in the first cohort also tended to co-occur in the 120 validation repertoires, with 90% to 95% of cluster scores above 0. The study gave a list of around 170 TCR beta chains associated with cytomegalovirus. A later analysis had no HLA typing for the validation cohort, so co-occurrence there was scored across all 110 or so repertoires. Most TCR sequences were observed very rarely across donors, whereas some public TCRs were present in many individuals. It was suggested by the authors that the approach could potentially be generalized to other disease states and immunological phenotypes. In both the original and validation cohorts, the classifier was reported to diagnose cytomegalovirus status with high specificity and sensitivity. A few of the identified cytomegalovirus-associated TCR beta chains were confirmed in vitro to be specific for cytomegalovirus antigens.

Ends trimmed: V by 5 bases, J by 3 bases; bases unmatched to a gene: 3. CDR1 and CDR2, looked up from the germline V gene, are MNHNS and SASEGT. Spanning cysteine to phenylalanine, the CDR3 consists of 13 amino acids. Only the CDR3 DNA stays, 39 bases, in frame from base 1. This clonotype was sampled from a woman between 18 and 29 years old in good health and CMV-seronegative. Sequencing was carried out using PBMCs. This chain joins TRBV6-1 to TRBJ2-7, with 8 middle bases fitting TRBD1. This receptor has the CDR3 CASSRTGLYEQYF. The DNA reads TGTGCCAGCAGTCGGACAGGGCTCTACGAGCAGTACTTC.